This T cell receptor beta chain came from a study of blood T cells in healthy people across ages. At the level of the study: There was about one barcoded beta molecule captured by template switching per two T cells.

Broader study findings: Strong correlation linked observed beta diversity and percent naive T cells. With age, beta diversity per million T cells declined roughly linearly, significantly by around 43.

This clonotype was detected ten times or more. Its antigen is not identified. The length of the CDR3 is 15 residues. V lost 6 bases to trimming and J lost 0 bases, with 15 bases between them. In germline, CDR1 is MDHEN, CDR2 SYDVKM. It was with a sample-barcoded 5' primer and a J-beta primer mix that a second PCR of roughly 7 to 12 cycles was run. Every sample gave at least 2.5 million paired-end reads containing CDR3. TCRdb processed the 5' RACE reads anew with MiXCR; each CDR3 protein has one entry. Of 1.5 million to 2 million distinct CDR3 sequences listed, roughly 30% were seen once; the top ten hold around 7.7%.

This chain connects TRBV28 to TRBJ2-7; D perhaps matches TRBD2 (5 bases). The sample consisted of blood. This sequence was found in a woman in her 30s in good health. For the CDR3, the DNA is TGTGCCAGCAGCCCAACCCGGGATTTCTCCTACGAGCAGTACTTC. Amino acid sequence: CASSPTRDFSYEQYF.